This T cell receptor beta chain was identified during a study of identical twins. Findings and caveats of the study: Conclusions relied on cross-sectional statistical analysis, not following the same donors. Sequences that were out-of-frame, alpha and twin-shared displayed an excess of low generation probability. Memory repertoires lacked the insertion deficit that abundant cord blood beta clonotypes showed.

V gave up 4 bases and J gave up 1 base, with 19 bases separating them. This CDR3 has 17 amino acids. CDR1 and CDR2 from the germline V gene are SGDLS and YYNGEE. Details on this clonotype: Its antigen is unidentified.

TCRdb recomputed calls from the 5' RACE reads with MiXCR, one row per CDR3 protein. The sample includes 550,000 to 700,000 distinct CDR3 sequences, 21% of them seen just once. The same sample was also used in a study of T cells expressing NK-cell markers. That work adds: Just one sequenced donor of eight was HCMV-seronegative, while seven were seropositive.

The sequenced sample was PBMCs. This TCR was recovered from a woman younger than 35 in good health. The V gene is TRBV9, the J gene TRBJ2-3; D tentatively reads TRBD1 or TRBD2 (5 bases each). The CDR3 bases are TGTGCCAGCAGCCTACCGAAGGGACCTCGGGGCACAGATACGCAGTATTTT. Protein sequence: CASSLPKGPRGTDTQYF.